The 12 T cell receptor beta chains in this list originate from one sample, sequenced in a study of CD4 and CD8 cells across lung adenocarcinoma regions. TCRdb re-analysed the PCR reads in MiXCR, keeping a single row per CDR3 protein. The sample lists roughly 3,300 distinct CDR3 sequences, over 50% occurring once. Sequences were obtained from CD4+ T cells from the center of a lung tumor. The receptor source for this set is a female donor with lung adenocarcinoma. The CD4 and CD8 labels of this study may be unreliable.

This CDR3 is CASSQVRGEAFF. For the CDR3, the DNA is TGTGCCAGCAGCCAAGTCCGTGGTGAAGCTTTCTTT. V and J are TRBV3-1 and TRBJ1-1; no clear D. Germline V CDR1 and CDR2: LGHDT, YNNKEL (reference sequence). Deletions cut 1 base from V and 7 bases from J, with 7 bases between. The CDR3 has 12 residues.

The CDR3 sequence is CASSLWGGGDSYNEQFF. CDR3 in DNA: TGTGCCAGCAGCCTATGGGGGGGGGGTGACTCCTACAATGAGCAGTTCTTC. The gene calls are TRBV27 and TRBJ2-1; 7 positions match TRBD2. The CDR3 runs 17 residues. Germline V gives CDR1 MNHEY, CDR2 SMNVEV (reference sequence). The trim removed 6 bases at V and 0 bases at J, leaving 11 bases unmatched.

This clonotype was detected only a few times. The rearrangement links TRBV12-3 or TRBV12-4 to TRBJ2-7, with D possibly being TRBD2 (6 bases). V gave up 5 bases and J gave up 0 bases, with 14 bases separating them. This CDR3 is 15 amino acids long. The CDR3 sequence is CASSRDSGSSYEQYF. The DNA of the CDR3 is TGTGCCAGCAGTCGGGACTCTGGGAGCTCCTACGAGCAGTACTTC.

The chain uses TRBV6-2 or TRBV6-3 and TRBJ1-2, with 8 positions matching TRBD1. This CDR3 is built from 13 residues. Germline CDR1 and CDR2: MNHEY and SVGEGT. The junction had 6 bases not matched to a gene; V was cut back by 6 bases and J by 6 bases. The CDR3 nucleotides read TGTGCCAGCAGCTTGGACAGGGTTGATGGCTACACCTTC. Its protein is CASSLDRVDGYTF.

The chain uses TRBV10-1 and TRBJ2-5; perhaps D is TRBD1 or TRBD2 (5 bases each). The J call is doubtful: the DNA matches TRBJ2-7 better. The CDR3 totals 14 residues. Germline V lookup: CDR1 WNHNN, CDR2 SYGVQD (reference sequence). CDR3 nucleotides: TGCGCCAGCAGTCCCCGGGACCGACCCTACGAGCAGTACTTC. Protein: CASSPRDRPYEQYF.

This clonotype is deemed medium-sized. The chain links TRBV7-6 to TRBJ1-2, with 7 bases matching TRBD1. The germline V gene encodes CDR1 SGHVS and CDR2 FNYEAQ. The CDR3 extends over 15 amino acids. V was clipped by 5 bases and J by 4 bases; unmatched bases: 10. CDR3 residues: CASSSGQDPIYGYTF. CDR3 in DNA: TGTGCCAGCAGCAGCGGACAGGATCCTATCTATGGCTACACCTTC.

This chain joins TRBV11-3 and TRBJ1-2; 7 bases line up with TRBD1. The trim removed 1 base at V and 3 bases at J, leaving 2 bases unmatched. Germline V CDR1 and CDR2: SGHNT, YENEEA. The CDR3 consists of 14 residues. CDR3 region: CASSLAGTDYGYTF. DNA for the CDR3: TGTGCCAGCAGCTTAGCGGGGACAGACTATGGCTACACCTTC.

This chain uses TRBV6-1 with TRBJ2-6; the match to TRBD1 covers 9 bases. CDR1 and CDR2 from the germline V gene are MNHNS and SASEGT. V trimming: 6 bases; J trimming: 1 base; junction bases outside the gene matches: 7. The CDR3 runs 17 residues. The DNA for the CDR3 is TGTGCCAGCAGGCCGGGACAGGGCCGGTCTGGGGCCAACGTCCTGACTTTC. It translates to CASRPGQGRSGANVLTF.

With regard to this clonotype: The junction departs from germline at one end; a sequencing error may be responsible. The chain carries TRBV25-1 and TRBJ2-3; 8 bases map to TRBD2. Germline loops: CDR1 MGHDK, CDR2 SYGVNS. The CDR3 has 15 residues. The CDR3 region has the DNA TGTGCCGGGGGTCTCGGGGGGGGTGAGGGAGAGACGCAGTATTTC. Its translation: CAGGLGGGEGETQYF.

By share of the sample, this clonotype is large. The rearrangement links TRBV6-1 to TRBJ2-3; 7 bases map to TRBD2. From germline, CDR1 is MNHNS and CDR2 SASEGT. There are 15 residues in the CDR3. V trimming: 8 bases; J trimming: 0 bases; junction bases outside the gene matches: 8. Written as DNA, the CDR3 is TGTGCCAGCTCTTTCGGTAGCGGGAGCACAGATACGCAGTATTTT. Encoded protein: CASSFGSGSTDTQYF.

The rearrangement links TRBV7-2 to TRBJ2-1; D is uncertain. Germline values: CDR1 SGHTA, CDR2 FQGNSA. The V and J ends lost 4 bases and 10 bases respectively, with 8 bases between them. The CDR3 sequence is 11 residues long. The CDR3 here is CASSSPYEQFF. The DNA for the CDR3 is TGTGCCAGCAGCTCACCCTACGAGCAGTTCTTC.

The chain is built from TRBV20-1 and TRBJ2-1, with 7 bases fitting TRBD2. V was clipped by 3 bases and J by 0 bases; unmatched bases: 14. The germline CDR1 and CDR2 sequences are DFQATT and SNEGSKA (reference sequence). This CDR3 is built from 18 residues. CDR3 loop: CSASVAGVPLSSYNEQFF. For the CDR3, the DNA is TGCAGTGCTAGTGTCGCGGGAGTCCCATTGAGCTCCTACAATGAGCAGTTCTTC.